This TCR beta chain was sequenced for a study of blood T cell repertoires in COVID-19 (dated by TCRdb to 2019 to 2021). With respect to the entire study: Samples from collaborators originated in the United States, Italy and Spain and spanned both the acute and convalescent phases of COVID-19. The material from the prospective study consisted of cDNA or gDNA derived from T cells, B-cell-depleted T cells, or PBMCs. Subjects who had been exposed to COVID-19, were actively infected with it, or had recovered from it provided the deeply sampled blood TCRbeta repertoires that made up the dataset. The repertoires were released in a freely available public database meant as a resource for research on the immune response to SARS-CoV-2. Samples came from the ongoing ImmuneRACE study (first 160 participants) plus 1,254 subjects from 6 global collaborators. The sample metadata nearly always contained a de-identified subject ID, COVID-19 status, age in years and sex. HLA class I and class II types, where available, came from metadata supplied by the sample provider rather than from assay-based typing.

TCRbeta CDR3 regions were amplified from genomic DNA by means of the immunoSEQ Assay, a bias-controlled multiplex PCR. Per the authors' processing: Nucleated cell counts per sample were estimated from amplification of reference gene primers within the assay. To quantify the absolute abundance of each unique TCRbeta CDR3 rearrangement, sequence reads were collapsed and filtered. Productive Simpson clonality was computed per sample as the square root of Simpson's diversity index over productive rearrangements. Sourced from immuneACCESS, this table was stored by TCRdb with only in-frame sequences that have V and J called. A share of the clones is absent; for the studies checked, an unresolved V gene accounts for under half, and the remainder has no known explanation. Clone size and V and J calls were adopted from that table, with D and trimming inferred from the DNA. Here the sample has over 150,000 clones; approximately 88% occur a single time. 2.5% to 3.5% of the sample is held by the ten biggest clonotypes.

Whole blood was collected in K2EDTA tubes by collaborating institutions according to the institutions' own protocols. For TCRbeta analysis, collaborators shipped samples as frozen whole blood, isolated PBMCs, or DNA extracted from either of those sample types. Of note for this clone: What antigen it recognizes has not been identified. Base qualities are not recorded, but no much larger clone differs from it by a single base.

Study-wide findings and limitations: The quantity of clinical and demographic metadata differed by source and by participant and was supplied without curation.

This receptor was taken from a woman aged 60-70 years with acute or convalescent COVID-19. The material sequenced was peripheral blood.

CDR3 sequence: CASSPGTRETQYF. The nucleotide sequence is given as TGTGCCAGCAGCCCGGGGACAAGAGAGACCCAGTACTTC. Recombination joined TRBV7-3 with TRBJ2-5, with TRBD1 perhaps the D gene, on 6 matching bases. The germline ends are 11 bases apart after V is trimmed by 5 bases and J by 4 bases. The germline V gene provides CDR1 SGHTA and CDR2 FQGTGA. Taken from cysteine to phenylalanine, the CDR3 has 13 residues. CDR3 DNA only is kept here, 39 bases in frame from base 1.